The 15 T cell receptor beta chains in this list originate from one sample, sequenced in a study of CXCR3-negative and CXCR3-positive naive CD8 T cells. 5' RACE with UMI labels generated the TRB cDNA libraries. TCRdb reanalyzed the 5' RACE reads and collapses them to one entry per CDR3 protein, without DNA. The listing records thousands of distinct CDR3 sequences. Sequencing was performed on naive CXCR3- CD8+ T cells from blood. Subset of the sample: CD45RO-CCR7+CD27+CD95- naive CD8+ T cells lacking CXCR3 (TNR3-). The receptors were gathered from a human donor in good health. Some clones in this sample may be carry-over from other donors' samples.

V usage is TRBV19 and J usage is TRBJ1-1; the D call of TRBD1 rests on TCRdb alone, since no DNA is present to check it. Germline values: CDR1 LNHDA, CDR2 SQIVND (reference sequence). CDR3 length: 17 amino acids. The CDR3: CATSRGGQYRTRGEAFF.

Judged by frequency, this clonotype is medium-sized. The chain uses TRBV20-1 and TRBJ1-3. This CDR3 region has 15 residues. The germline V gene has CDR1 DFQATT and CDR2 SNEGSKA (reference sequence). CDR3 residues: CSARGPASSGNTIYF.

By frequency, this clonotype registers medium-sized (0.01 to 0.1%). The V and J genes are TRBV7-8 and TRBJ2-1; TCRdb returns TRBD2, unconfirmable since there is no DNA. The CDR3 extends over 17 amino acids. CDR1 is SGHVS and CDR2 is FQNEAQ in the germline V gene. The CDR3 protein is CASSRGTSGLHYNEQFF.

Frequency places this clonotype as medium-sized (0.01 to 0.1%). The chain employs TRBV29-1 and TRBJ2-1; TCRdb calls TRBD1, which cannot be checked without DNA. The CDR3 loop spans 16 amino acids. Germline loops: CDR1 SQVTM, CDR2 ANQGSEA. CDR3 protein: CSAPKSGRSSYNEQFF.

Judged by frequency, this clonotype is medium-sized. The J gene is TRBJ2-1, the V gene TRBV20-1; TCRdb proposes TRBD2, but this gene call is untestable without DNA. The germline V gene has CDR1 DFQATT and CDR2 SNEGSKA (reference sequence). The CDR3 totals 16 residues. CDR3 loop: CSAASSGSRLYNEQFF.

Frequency places this clonotype as medium-sized (0.01 to 0.1%). V gene TRBV20-1 combines with J gene TRBJ2-7; TCRdb picks TRBD2, but there is no DNA to check that call. The length of the CDR3 is 13 residues. CDR1 is DFQATT, CDR2 SNEGSKA, per germline (reference sequence). CDR3 region: CSARTSVTYEQYF.

This clonotype registers medium-sized by frequency. This chain joins TRBV6-6 and TRBJ2-7; there is no DNA to check the TCRdb D call of TRBD2. Germline V gene lookup returns CDR1 MNHNY and CDR2 SVGAGI (reference sequence). The CDR3 covers 15 residues. CDR3 in amino acids: CASSYDLAGAYEQYF.

The chain carries TRBV15 and TRBJ1-1; TCRdb outputs TRBD1, but without DNA this stays unchecked. Germline loops: CDR1 LNHNV, CDR2 YYDKDF (reference sequence). The CDR3 sequence is 14 residues long. The CDR3 region is CATNPEGSGTGAFF.

This clonotype is identified as medium-sized from frequency. The rearrangement joins TRBV29-1 to TRBJ1-1. The CDR3 is 14 residues long. Germline-derived CDR1 and CDR2 are SQVTM and ANQGSEA. The CDR3: CSVGSGWEDTEAFF.

This clonotype ranks as medium-sized (0.01 to 0.1%) in terms of frequency. V is TRBV5-1 and J is TRBJ1-1. Per the germline V gene, CDR1 is SGHRS and CDR2 is YFSETQ. This CDR3 spans 12 amino acids. The CDR3 is CASSLGGNEAFF.

By frequency, this clonotype is large. The genes are TRBV7-2 and TRBJ2-1; the TCRdb D gene call, TRBD2, has no DNA to confirm it. CDR1 SGHTA and CDR2 FQGNSA come from the germline V gene. There are 16 residues in the CDR3. The CDR3 reads CASSLGLANPYNEQFF. Filled out from reference TRBV7-2 and TRBJ2-1, the complete variable domain reads GAGVSQSPSNKVTEKGKDVELRCDPISGHTALYWYRQSLGQGLEFLIYFQGNSAPDKSGLPSDRFSAERTGGSVSTLTIQRTQQEDSAVYLCASSLGLANPYNEQFFGPGTRLTVL.

Considering frequency, this clonotype is medium-sized. The CDR3 is CASSHDSSSYNEQFF. The genes are TRBV18 and TRBJ2-1. The CDR3 is made up of 15 amino acids. Germline CDR1 and CDR2: KGHSH and LQKENI.

J is TRBJ1-5 and V is TRBV30; the D call from TCRdb, TRBD1, cannot be confirmed without DNA. This CDR3 comprises 15 residues. Germline V gene sequence: CDR1 GTSNPN, CDR2 SVGIG (reference sequence). CDR3 protein: CAWSPPGFSNQPQHF.

Measured by frequency, this clonotype is medium-sized. The chain employs TRBV14 and TRBJ2-1; lacking DNA, the TRBD2 call made by TCRdb goes unchecked. The CDR3 has 15 residues. Germline-derived CDR1 and CDR2 are SGHDN and FVKESK. The CDR3 sequence is CASSLAGEGLDEQFF.

The chain is built from TRBV19 and TRBJ1-2. CDR1 LNHDA and CDR2 SQIVND come from the germline V gene (reference sequence). CDR3 length equals 17 residues. This CDR3 reads CASSISATGSLLYGYTF.